The source of this TCR beta chain is a study of cytomegalovirus exposure and HLA in healthy donors (dated by TCRdb to about 2017). For the study in its entirety: An earlier analysis of several hundred of the donors reported about 250 Gb of sequence data and some 100 million unique TCR beta sequences from about 180 million T cells. High-throughput TCR immunosequencing, statistical association of individual TCRs with disease status, and machine learning were combined to predict cytomegalovirus infection status. Alongside the repertoire data, information on donor age, sex, ethnicity and CMV serostatus was compiled. Along with the roughly 610-subject first cohort, a separate validation cohort of over a hundred different subjects was used. An earlier analysis of a few hundred of the donors applied high-throughput TCR beta sequencing to assess whether each TCR beta V gene segment acted as functional or pseudogenic. Every discovery cohort repertoire had been produced on one sequencing platform. Rather than using new phenotypic data, the later analysis identified candidate immune exposures from TCR beta sequences and from how often those sequences occurred across donors. Typing coverage differed by locus: A, B, C, DRB1 and DQB1 were typed in roughly 620-630 donors, DQA1 in approximately 520, DPA1 in around 600, and DPB1 in roughly 450. HLA typing included class I and class II loci at four-digit resolution. To study patterns of TCR occurrence, a later analysis re-analyzed previously published TCR beta repertoires from 650 to 750 donors and added high-resolution HLA genotyping. The genetic ancestry cluster associated with self-reported Caucasian donors included roughly 84% of the roughly 400 genotyped donors. The study aimed to test whether cataloging public T cell receptors could reveal signatures of past pathogen exposure. Among 300 to 450 genotyped donors of the cohort, an average of approximately 240,000 unique TCR beta nucleotide sequences were sequenced per donor, about a sixth of them non-productive. An early release that covered roughly 600 HLA-typed donors contained around 300 gigabases of sequencing data and about 84 million unique TCR sequences. The study used immunosequencing to profile the T cell repertoires of around 600 subjects and linked those repertoires to cytomegalovirus serostatus. A later genetic analysis used genome-wide SNP genotypes for 398 of the 666 donors, treating that subset as a discovery cohort. Roughly 5 DR-DQ haplotypes were handled as single units for association and clustering because linkage in the cohort was strong.

The library was obtained by the immunoSEQ multiplex PCR assay. For the multiplex PCR, a mixture combining 60 forward primers for TCR Vbeta segments and 13 reverse primers for TCR Jbeta segments was used. The CDR3 region of rearranged TCR beta genes was amplified from genomic DNA by a multiplex PCR assay. Amplified TCR beta libraries were sequenced as 87-base-pair reads on the Illumina HiSeq System. The source study handled its data this way. A later analysis tallied around 87 million unique TCR beta chains across the 700 or so repertoires, and about 10 million of those chains were shared by two or more donors. A nearest-neighbor algorithm error-corrected the raw reads and collapsed the reads into unique sequences, merging closely related sequences to remove PCR and sequencing errors. Alignment of CDR3 sequences to IMGT reference sequences was used to assign V, D and J gene segments. Each retained sequence needed at least a six-nucleotide match to both a V gene segment and a J gene segment. Rearrangements were classified as productive when the CDR3 lacked stop codons and remained in frame with V and J, and all other rearrangements were classified as non-productive. CDR3 was defined according to IMGT convention as the region running from the second conserved V-encoded cysteine to the conserved J-encoded phenylalanine. The earlier analysis of more than 450 of the donors excluded sequences that lacked an unambiguous match to a single V gene segment. An earlier analysis of a few hundred of the donors called V segments functional above 56.7% productive rearrangements and segregating when the between-donor standard deviation exceeded 5%. A statistical classification framework was built to diagnose cytomegalovirus status from the catalog of TCR beta chain sequences. In a later analysis, V and J genes were assigned by comparing TCR nucleotide sequences against IMGT/GENE-DB human TR gene sequences. The TCRdist pipeline was used in a later analysis to assign CDR3 sequences and most-parsimonious VDJ recombination scenarios. In a later analysis, each TCR beta chain was defined by its CDR3 amino acid sequence together with its V-gene family, and reads lacking a unique V-gene family were excluded. As a way to deal with suspected cross-contamination and a sequencing artifact, a later analysis dropped 450 to 600 nucleotide sequences that were highly shared and had low generation probability. In a later analysis, a clonal expansion index for each public chain was calculated from normalized within-repertoire ranks of inferred template counts. In a later analysis, generation probabilities were computed with a VDJ recombination model fitted to out-of-frame rearrangements, and the resulting probabilities were checked against IGoR. A later analysis scored TCR-TCR, TCR-HLA and TCR-CMV co-occurrence with hypergeometric tests, applying a repertoire-size bias correction to TCR pairs. To estimate false discovery rates, a later analysis permuted the HLA or CMV assignments 20 times. A later analysis grouped co-occurring TCRs with DBSCAN, adding TCRdist sequence similarity when clustering within HLA-allele-positive subsets. Repertoires with fewer than 30,000 or more than 120,000 public chains, plus five repertoires with anomalous nucleotide sharing, were excluded from co-occurrence clustering. Sourced from immuneACCESS, this table was stored by TCRdb with only in-frame sequences that have V and J called. A share of the clones is absent; for the studies checked, an unresolved V gene accounts for under half, and the remainder has no known explanation. That table is the source of V, J and clone size, and D and trimming were worked out from the DNA. The sample table lists approximately 190,000 clones, over 75% of them with a count of one. The ten largest make up over 3.5% of the sample.

On this clone: Its cognate antigen has yet to be identified. Within one base of it there is no much larger clone, and no base qualities were kept.

The germline V gene gives CDR1 as SQVTM and CDR2 as ANQGSEA. Including the terminal cysteine and phenylalanine, the CDR3 comprises 16 residues. Of all the DNA, just the CDR3 is kept, 48 bases in frame from base 1. Trimming removed 6 bases from V and 0 bases from J; the gene matches leave 4 bases unexplained. The study at large found these results: A cluster of highly shared sequence variants was judged likely to represent a technical artifact of the sequencing pipeline. According to a later analysis, most CMV-associated TCR beta chains appeared to be HLA-restricted, and the HLA associations seemed to be driven largely by CMV exposure. Cytomegalovirus status was reported to be diagnosed by the classifier with high specificity and sensitivity in both the original and validation cohorts. V-gene and J-gene trimming of TCR beta chains was associated with a missense DCLRE1C variant in a later genetic analysis, and the association was replicated in an independent cohort. In a later genetic analysis, fewer N-insertions in productive TCRs were reported among donors in an Asian-associated ancestry cluster than the roughly 700-donor mean. Specific HLA alleles were associated with roughly 16,000 TCR beta sequences at a false discovery rate of 0.05 in a later analysis. In a later analysis, several top co-occurrence clusters were reported to appear linked to parvovirus B19, influenza, CMV and Epstein-Barr virus. Three of the identified cytomegalovirus-associated TCR beta chains were confirmed in vitro to be specific for cytomegalovirus antigens. Correlated functional status among segregating V segments might reflect linkage disequilibrium, but an unknown experimental factor could not be ruled out. Most TCR sequences were observed very rarely across donors, whereas some public TCRs were present in many individuals. A further reported finding was that TCR beta sequences accurately predicted the HLA-A and HLA-B alleles for most subjects in the first cohort. The presence/absence analyses assumed that sequencing depth was roughly uniform across donors, and that assumption may not be true. Some 15 rarely observed V segments, including chromosome 9 orphons, were excluded from the earlier analysis of approximately 500 of the donors because counts were too low. In the study, some 180 TCR beta chains were listed as associated with cytomegalovirus. In this cohort, only TCR beta chains were sequenced, and detectable features were limited by the absence of alpha or paired-chain data. For the cohort, immune exposure information was limited to CMV serostatus. Because some donors lacked HLA typing at each locus, the association tests relied only on the typed subset. The authors suggested that the approach could potentially be generalized to other disease states and immunological phenotypes. Assigning TCR associations to individual alleles was difficult when HLA alleles, especially DR and DQ, strongly co-occurred. In a later analysis, the rate of TCR association differed among HLA loci, with DRB1 alleles having the most associated TCRs and HLA-C alleles having the fewest. A later analysis found that HLA-associated TCR beta chains were more clonally expanded and had lower generation probabilities than equally common non-associated chains. Some IMGT-functional V segments, including TRBV6-2 and TRBV6-3, could not be told apart with the 87-base-pair reads, so those segments were excluded. An earlier analysis of several hundred of the donors showed that most TCR beta V segments appeared in productive rearrangements either about 90% or about 30% of the time, which broadly matched IMGT annotations.

The cohort comprised hundreds of healthy bone marrow donors. All cohort members were sampled while nominally healthy, although unrecorded immune exposures were likely present. The donor was CMV seronegative and belonged to the group of 320 or so seronegative cohort members. A peripheral blood sample was collected from each donor, and TCR beta sequencing was performed on peripheral blood mononuclear cells. Genomic DNA extraction from the blood cell samples was performed with the Qiagen DNeasy Blood Extraction Kit. The sequenced sample was PBMCs. The TCR sequence derives from a man aged 50-60 years in good health and CMV-seronegative. Recombination connected TRBV29-1 to TRBJ2-6; 11 nucleotides in the junction match TRBD1. This receptor has the CDR3 CSVSGTGGSGANVLTF. The nucleotide sequence is TGCAGCGTCTCCGGGACAGGGGGCTCTGGGGCCAACGTCCTGACTTTC. Reference TRBV29-1 and TRBJ2-6 proteins supply the regions before and after the CDR3; the full variable domain is: SAVISQKPSRDICQRGTSLTIQCQVDSQVTMMFWYRQQPGQSLTLIATANQGSEATYESGFVIDKFPISRPNLTFSTLTVSNMSPEDSSIYLCSVSGTGGSGANVLTFGAGSRLTVL.